The clone carrying this TCR beta chain was counted only a few times. Its target is unknown. The source of the sample is a study of cytomegalovirus exposure and HLA in healthy donors. Study context: Genetic ancestry analysis placed around 76% of the roughly 400 donors that were genotyped in the Caucasian-associated cluster. Study-wide points: Researchers catalogued approximately 170 TCR beta chains as cytomegalovirus-associated.

There are 13 residues in the CDR3. V shed 2 bases, J shed 3 bases, and the junction held 1 base outside the gene matches. Germline V gene lookup returns CDR1 LNHDA and CDR2 SQIVND (reference sequence). Primers: 60 Vbeta forward and 13 Jbeta reverse. The data were produced by immunoSEQ multiplex PCR, yet TCRdb's version contains in-frame clones alone and is incomplete. The sample records under 200,000 clones, approximately 80% being singletons. J is TRBJ2-7 and V is TRBV19, with TRBD1 matching 7 bases. Input material: PBMCs. This TCR came from a man aged 30 to 45 in good health and CMV-seronegative. CDR3 sequence: CASSIRDSYEQYF. The CDR3, as DNA: TGTGCCAGTAGTATAAGGGACAGCTACGAGCAGTACTTC.